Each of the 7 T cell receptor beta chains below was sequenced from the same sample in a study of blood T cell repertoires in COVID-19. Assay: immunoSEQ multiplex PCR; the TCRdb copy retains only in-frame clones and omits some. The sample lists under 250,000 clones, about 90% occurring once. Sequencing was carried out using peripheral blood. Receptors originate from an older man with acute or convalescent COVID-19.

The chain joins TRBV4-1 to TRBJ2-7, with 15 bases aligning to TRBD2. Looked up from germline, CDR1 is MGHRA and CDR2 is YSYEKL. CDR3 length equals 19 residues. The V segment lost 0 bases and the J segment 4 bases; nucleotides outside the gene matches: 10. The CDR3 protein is CASSQDLGTSGRRSYEQYF. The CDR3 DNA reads TGCGCCAGCAGCCAAGATCTGGGGACTAGCGGGAGGAGGAGTTACGAGCAGTACTTC.

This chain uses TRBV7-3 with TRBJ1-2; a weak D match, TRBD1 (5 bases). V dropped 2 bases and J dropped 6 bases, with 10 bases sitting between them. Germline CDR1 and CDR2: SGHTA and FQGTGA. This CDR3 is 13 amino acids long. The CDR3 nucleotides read TGTGCCAGCAGCTTACAGGGAAGGGATGGCTACACCTTC. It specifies CASSLQGRDGYTF. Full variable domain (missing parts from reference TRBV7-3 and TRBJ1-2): GAGVSQTPSNKVTEKGKYVELRCDPISGHTALYWYRQSLGQGPEFLIYFQGTGAADDSGLPNDRFFAVRPEGSVSTLKIQRTERGDSAVYLCASSLQGRDGYTFGSGTRLTVV.

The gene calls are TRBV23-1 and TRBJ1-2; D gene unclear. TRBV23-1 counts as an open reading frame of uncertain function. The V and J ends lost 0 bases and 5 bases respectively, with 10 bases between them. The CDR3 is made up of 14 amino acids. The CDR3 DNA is TGCGCCAGCAGTCAATCCTCCGGGGTTTATGGCTACACCTTC. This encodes CASSQSSGVYGYTF.

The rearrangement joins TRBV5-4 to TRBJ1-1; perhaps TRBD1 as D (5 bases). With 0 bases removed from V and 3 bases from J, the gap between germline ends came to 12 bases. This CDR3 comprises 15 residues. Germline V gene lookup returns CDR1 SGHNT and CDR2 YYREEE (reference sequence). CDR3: CASSLGGDLDTEAFF. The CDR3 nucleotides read TGTGCCAGCAGCTTGGGGGGGGACTTGGACACTGAAGCTTTCTTT.

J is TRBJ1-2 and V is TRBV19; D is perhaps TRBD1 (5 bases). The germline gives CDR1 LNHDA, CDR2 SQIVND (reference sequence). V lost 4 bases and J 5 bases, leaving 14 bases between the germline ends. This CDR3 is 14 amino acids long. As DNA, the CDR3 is TGTGCCAGTAGTACCTCCGGGACTCTTTATGGCTACACCTTC. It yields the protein CASSTSGTLYGYTF.

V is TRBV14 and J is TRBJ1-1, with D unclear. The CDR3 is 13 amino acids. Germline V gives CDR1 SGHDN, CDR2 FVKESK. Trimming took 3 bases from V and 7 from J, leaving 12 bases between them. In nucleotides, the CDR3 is TGTGCCAGCAGCCAGACGAACAGCAATGAAGCTTTCTTT. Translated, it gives CASSQTNSNEAFF.

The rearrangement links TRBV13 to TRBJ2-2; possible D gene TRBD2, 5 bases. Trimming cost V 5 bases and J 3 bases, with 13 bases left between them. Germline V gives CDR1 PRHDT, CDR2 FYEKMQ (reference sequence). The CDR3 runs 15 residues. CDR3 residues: CASSVRTVYTGELFF. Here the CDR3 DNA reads TGTGCCAGCAGCGTACGGACTGTATACACCGGGGAGCTGTTTTTT.